This T cell receptor (beta chain) stems from a study of spatial heterogeneity in lung cancer. Study context: The study consistently detected more beta-chain than alpha-chain sequences.

This clonotype was found many times. The time point: sample taken at primary tumor resection. In each case, whole RNA from tumor, nontumor lung or frozen PBMC was sequenced unsorted. A single record per CDR3 protein comes from TCRdb applying MiXCR to the 5' RACE reads. This sample has about 95,000 distinct CDR3 sequences; approximately 8.2% occur once, and the top ten carry roughly 7.2%. CDR1 is SGHVS and CDR2 is FQNEAQ in the germline V gene. V lost 1 base and J lost 9, with 4 bases in between. CDR3 length: 11 residues. Here the sequenced sample was PBMCs, taken at surgery. The rearrangement uses TRBV7-8 and TRBJ2-1; no firm D call. The TCR originated in a male donor with early-stage non-small cell lung cancer. Written as DNA, the CDR3 is TGTGCCAGCAGCTTAGAGAGTGAGCAGTTCTTC. Translated, it gives CASSLESEQFF.